The clone carrying this TCR beta chain was counted ten times or more. Antigen specificity is unknown. Amplification of TCR beta CDR3 regions was performed using RNA transcripts as template. Using the HTBI primer set, a first-round RT-PCR was run on the TCR CDR3. TCRdb re-analysed the multiplex PCR reads in MiXCR, keeping a single row per CDR3 protein. Here the sample spans roughly 500,000 distinct CDR3 sequences, about 46% being singletons. This sample stems from a study of T cells in Graves' hyperthyroidism and ophthalmopathy. Whole-study findings and limits: Blood samples included most of the expanded thyroid clonotypes exceeding 0.001. The model forecast ophthalmopathy, anticipating it by a median 6.5 months before onset. Separation of ophthalmopathy from stable hyperthyroidism was achieved by a 13 V-J model.

The source material was peripheral blood or thyroid tissue (not recorded which). The sequence was collected from an adult woman with Graves' disease, either hyperthyroidism or ophthalmopathy (not recorded which).

The CDR3 reads CASSQGLQGSGNTIYF. The CDR3 bases are TGCGCCAGCAGCCAAGGGCTACAGGGCTCTGGAAACACCATATATTTT. V usage is TRBV4-1 and J usage is TRBJ1-3, with D perhaps TRBD1 (6 bases). V lost 1 base and J lost 0, with 10 bases in between. The CDR3 extends over 16 amino acids. The germline V gene has CDR1 MGHRA and CDR2 YSYEKL.